This T cell receptor (beta chain) was sequenced in a study of blood T cell repertoires in COVID-19. Looking at the study overall: From T cells, B-cell-depleted T cells, or PBMCs came the material, which was cDNA or gDNA.

The V gene's germline CDR1 is LNHNV and CDR2 YYDKDF (reference sequence). The CDR3 is 18 residues long. With V trimmed by 2 bases and J by 10 bases, 17 bases remained unmatched. As processed by the authors: The assay estimated nucleated cells by amplifying reference gene primers. Sequencing used immunoSEQ multiplex PCR; TCRdb keeps in-frame clones, though not all of them. V and J calls and clone size follow that table, whereas D and trimming were derived from the DNA. The data contain some 250,000 clones, approximately 88% of them singletons. The source is a man aged 40-49 years with acute or convalescent COVID-19. Sequences were obtained from peripheral blood. The gene calls are TRBV15 and TRBJ2-3; 11 nucleotides align to TRBD2. Written as DNA, the CDR3 is TGTGCCACCAGCAGATACCCCCCTCTAGCGGGAGGTCCCGTTCCGCAGTATTTT. This encodes CATSRYPPLAGGPVPQYF.